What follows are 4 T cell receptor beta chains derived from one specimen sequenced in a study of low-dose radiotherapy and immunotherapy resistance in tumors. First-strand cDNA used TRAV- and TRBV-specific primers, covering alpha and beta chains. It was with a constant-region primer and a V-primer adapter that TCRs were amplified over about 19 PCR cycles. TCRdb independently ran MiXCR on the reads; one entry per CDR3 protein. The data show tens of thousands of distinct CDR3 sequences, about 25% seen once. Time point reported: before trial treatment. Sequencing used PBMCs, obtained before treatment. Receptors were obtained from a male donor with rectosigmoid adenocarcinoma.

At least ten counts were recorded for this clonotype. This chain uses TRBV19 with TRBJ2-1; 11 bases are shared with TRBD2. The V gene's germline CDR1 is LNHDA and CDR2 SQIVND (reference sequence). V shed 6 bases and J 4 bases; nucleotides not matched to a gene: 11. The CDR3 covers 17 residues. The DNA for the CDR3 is TGTGCCAGTAGGACCCGGGGACTAGCGGACGTATACAATGAGCAGTTCTTC. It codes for CASRTRGLADVYNEQFF.

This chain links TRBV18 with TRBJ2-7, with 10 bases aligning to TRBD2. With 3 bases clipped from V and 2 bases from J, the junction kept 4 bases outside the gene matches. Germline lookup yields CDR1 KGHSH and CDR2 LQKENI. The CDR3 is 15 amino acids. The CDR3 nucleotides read TGTGCCAGCTCACCTGGGACTAGCGCCGCCTACGAGCAGTACTTC. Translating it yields CASSPGTSAAYEQYF.

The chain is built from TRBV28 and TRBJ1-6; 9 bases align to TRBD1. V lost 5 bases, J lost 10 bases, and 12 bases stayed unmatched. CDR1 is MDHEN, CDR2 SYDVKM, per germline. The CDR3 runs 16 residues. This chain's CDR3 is CASSRKPGQGRSPLHF. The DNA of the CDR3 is TGTGCCAGCAGTCGAAAACCGGGACAGGGTCGATCACCCCTCCACTTT.

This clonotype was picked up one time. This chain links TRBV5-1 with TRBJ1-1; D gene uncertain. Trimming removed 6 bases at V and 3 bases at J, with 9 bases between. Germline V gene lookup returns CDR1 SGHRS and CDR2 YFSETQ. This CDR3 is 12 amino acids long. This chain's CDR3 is CASTGLDTEAFF. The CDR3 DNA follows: TGCGCCAGCACCGGGCTAGACACTGAAGCTTTCTTT.